These 16 T cell receptor beta chains were all obtained from the same sample, sequenced in a study of identical twins. In TCRdb, the 5' RACE reads were re-called with MiXCR into one record per CDR3 protein. The table shows just over 450,000 distinct CDR3 sequences, with approximately 15% occurring only once. The data also belong to a second study, concerning yellow fever vaccine responses in identical twins.

Sequences were obtained from CD4+ T cells sorted from blood. These receptors originate from a woman younger than 35 in good health.

The chain is built from TRBV4-2 and TRBJ2-1; D uncertain. V lost 4 bases to trimming and J lost 0 bases, with 19 bases between them. The CDR3 consists of 18 residues. The germline V gene has CDR1 LGHNA and CDR2 YNFKEQ. The CDR3 protein is CASSRSLLSATSYNEQFF. In DNA, the CDR3 is TGTGCCAGCAGCCGATCCCTTTTGAGCGCTACCTCCTACAATGAGCAGTTCTTC.

The V and J genes are TRBV5-5 and TRBJ2-1; D is uncertain. Trimming stripped 0 bases from V and 7 bases from J, with 8 bases between. This CDR3 has 13 residues. CDR1 is SGHKS, CDR2 YYEKEE, per germline (reference sequence). The CDR3 sequence: CASSLVQVNEQFF. In DNA, the CDR3 is TGTGCCAGCAGCTTGGTTCAGGTAAATGAGCAGTTCTTC.

This clonotype was recorded a few times. The chain carries TRBV6-1 and TRBJ2-2; possibly TRBD1 or TRBD2 for D (5 bases each). CDR3 length: 17 residues. The germline V gene encodes CDR1 MNHNS and CDR2 SASEGT. V dropped 3 bases and J dropped 4 bases, with 18 bases sitting between them. For the CDR3, the DNA is TGTGCCAGCAGTGATACCTGGAGGCAGGGAGTCACCGGGGAGCTGTTTTTT. As protein: CASSDTWRQGVTGELFF.

This clonotype was seen a few times. The rearrangement uses TRBV9 and TRBJ2-3; perhaps TRBD2 as D (5 bases). CDR1 is SGDLS and CDR2 is YYNGEE in the germline V gene. The V gene lost 3 bases and the J gene lost 2 bases, with 10 bases spanning the gap. The CDR3 covers 14 residues. The chain's CDR3 is CASSAGLITDTQYF. The CDR3 bases are TGTGCCAGCAGCGCAGGACTGATCACAGATACGCAGTATTTT.

This clonotype was picked up a small number of times. The genes are TRBV20-1 and TRBJ2-7; maybe TRBD1 (7 bases). Germline-derived CDR1 and CDR2 are DFQATT and SNEGSKA (reference sequence). The CDR3 runs to 9 residues. CDR3 DNA: TGCCTTCCAGGGGGGAAGCAGTACTTC. It yields the protein CLPGGKQYF.

Many counts were recorded for this clonotype. The chain has TRBV28 and TRBJ1-1, with unresolved D. CDR1 is MDHEN and CDR2 is SYDVKM in the germline V gene. This CDR3 has 14 amino acids. V was shortened by 2 bases and J by 6 bases, with 13 bases between the two germline ends. In DNA, the CDR3 is TGTGCCAGCAGTTTACGGGCGCATGAGGCTGAAGCTTTCTTT. Its protein is CASSLRAHEAEAFF. Drawing the rest from reference TRBV28 and TRBJ1-1, the complete variable domain is DVKVTQSSRYLVKRTGEKVFLECVQDMDHENMFWYRQDPGLGLRLIYFSYDVKMKEKGDIPEGYSVSREKKERFSLILESASTNQTSMYLCASSLRAHEAEAFFGQGTRLTVV.

There are many counts of this clonotype. The CDR3 nucleotides read TGTGCCAGCAGCCAATTACAAGAGACCCAGTACTTC. Translation gives CASSQLQETQYF. The chain links TRBV3-1 to TRBJ2-5; D not resolved. Germline loops: CDR1 LGHDT, CDR2 YNNKEL (reference sequence). Trimming left V 2 bases short and J 2 bases short, with 3 bases between. This CDR3 comprises 12 residues.

Here the CDR3 DNA reads TGCGCCAGCAGCTTGGGACTGTCTGATAACACTGAAGCTTTCTTT. Translated: CASSLGLSDNTEAFF. The chain employs TRBV5-1 and TRBJ1-1, with unresolved D. Trimming pared 0 bases from V and 2 bases from J, leaving 11 bases between. From germline, CDR1 is SGHRS and CDR2 YFSETQ. This CDR3 has 15 residues. The entire variable domain, with the rest obtained from reference TRBV5-1 and TRBJ1-1, is as follows: KAGVTQTPRYLIKTRGQQVTLSCSPISGHRSVSWYQQTPGQGLQFLFEYFSETQRNKGNFPGRFSGRQFSNSRSEMNVSTLELGDSALYLCASSLGLSDNTEAFFGQGTRLTVV.

In DNA form, the CDR3 reads TGTGCCAGCAGGCCGAGCGGGACAGCCCGCCGGACCCAGTACTTC. As protein: CASRPSGTARRTQYF. The V gene is TRBV12-3 or TRBV12-4, the J gene TRBJ2-5; D possibly uses TRBD1 or TRBD2 (7 bases each). V was pared by 6 bases and J by 7 bases, with 21 bases between. This CDR3 is built from 15 residues.

This clonotype was found a few times. V is TRBV12-3 or TRBV12-4 and J is TRBJ2-1; TRBD2 matches 9 bases. V lost 5 bases to trimming and J lost 8 bases; unmatched junction nucleotides: 10. The CDR3 runs to 15 residues. The CDR3 DNA is TGTGCCAGCAGTGTCGAAAGCGGGGGGATTTATGAGCAGTTCTTC. It encodes CASSVESGGIYEQFF.

This clonotype was seen more than once but under ten times. In nucleotides, the CDR3 is TGCAGTGCTAAACAGGGTATAGCTAACTATGGCTACACCTTC. Residues: CSAKQGIANYGYTF. V usage is TRBV20-1 and J usage is TRBJ1-2, with D perhaps TRBD1 (6 bases). The V gene lost 4 bases and the J gene lost 0 bases, with 12 bases spanning the gap. This CDR3 spans 14 amino acids. CDR1 is DFQATT, CDR2 SNEGSKA, per germline (reference sequence).

This clonotype was observed a handful of times. This chain uses TRBV4-3 with TRBJ2-3, with 8 bases lining up with TRBD1. V dropped 0 bases and J dropped 0; count of bases not matched to a gene: 8. The CDR3 extends over 18 amino acids. The V gene's germline CDR1 is LGHNA and CDR2 YSLEER. The CDR3 DNA reads TGCGCCAGCAGCCAAGATTTGCAGGGGGCTCTAAGCACAGATACGCAGTATTTT. Translation gives CASSQDLQGALSTDTQYF.

The chain employs TRBV20-1 and TRBJ2-7; no definite D call. V lost 0 bases and J 3 bases, leaving 12 bases between the germline ends. Germline lookup yields CDR1 DFQATT and CDR2 SNEGSKA (reference sequence). This CDR3 spans 14 amino acids. As DNA, the CDR3 is TGCAGTGCTAGAGATCGACAACGGAACTACGAGCAGTACTTC. It translates to CSARDRQRNYEQYF.

A few counts support this clonotype. The genes are TRBV6-2 or TRBV6-3 and TRBJ2-1; 9 bases are shared with TRBD2. The CDR3 loop spans 19 amino acids. Germline V gives CDR1 MNHEY, CDR2 SVGEGT. The CDR3: CPPPKLGQREESPYNEQFF. CDR3 bases: TGTCCTCCCCCCAAACTTGGCCAGCGGGAGGAAAGCCCCTACAATGAGCAGTTCTTC.

This clonotype has a handful of counts. V and J are TRBV6-2 or TRBV6-3 and TRBJ2-2; TRBD2 matches at 9 bases. The CDR3 sequence is 20 residues long. The V gene end was trimmed by 2 bases and the J gene end by 5 bases; junction bases not matched to a gene: 18. The germline gives CDR1 MNHEY, CDR2 SVGEGT. The CDR3 loop reads CASSYPIGRGGSGRTGELFF. CDR3 nucleotides: TGTGCCAGCAGTTACCCGATAGGTCGCGGCGGGAGCGGGAGGACCGGGGAGCTGTTTTTT.

This clonotype was picked up many times. The chain links TRBV5-1 to TRBJ1-2, with a weak D call TRBD1 (6 bases). This CDR3 is 12 amino acids long. From germline, CDR1 is SGHRS and CDR2 YFSETQ. The V gene lost 3 bases and the J gene lost 8 bases, with 11 bases spanning the gap. The chain's CDR3 is CASSYDRSGYTF. The CDR3 DNA is TGCGCCAGCAGCTATGACAGGTCCGGCTACACCTTC.